The sequence of this T cell receptor beta chain was determined in a study of Ad26.COV2.S vaccination and SARS-CoV-2 variants. Whole-study context: By the intramuscular route, Ad26.COV2.S was given once, or twice 56 days apart.

Regarding treatment: some 19 received Ad26.COV2.S at low or high dose, single or two shots; about 5 received placebo; per-sample allocation not given. The samples were gathered on day 63 after the first injection of vaccine or placebo. TCRdb's table, derived via immunoSEQ multiplex PCR, lists solely in-frame clones and lacks some. Among 430,000 or so clones listed, 85% to 90% were seen once. From germline, CDR1 is SGHNT and CDR2 YYREEE (reference sequence). The CDR3 is 15 residues long. The ends lost 0 bases at V and 4 bases at J; junction bases unmatched: 4. The receptor was isolated from a person between 18 and 65 years old who received the Ad26.COV2.S COVID-19 vaccine or a placebo. V usage is TRBV5-4 and J usage is TRBJ2-5; 9 nucleotides match TRBD2. The sample was peripheral blood, taken in a trial of Ad26.COV2.S vaccine versus placebo. The CDR3 protein is CASSLDSGGRETQYF. The CDR3 region has the DNA TGTGCCAGCAGCTTGGACAGCGGGGGGAGAGAGACCCAGTACTTC.